The 15 T cell receptor beta chains listed next were all sequenced from one sample in a study of blood T cell repertoires in COVID-19. Sequencing used immunoSEQ multiplex PCR; TCRdb keeps in-frame clones, though not all of them. The sample gives some 400,000 clones, nearly 90% of which show up once; around 6.3% is in the top ten. Sequencing used peripheral blood. The receptor source for this set is a man aged 18 to 29 with active or convalescent COVID-19.

The J gene is TRBJ2-5, the V gene TRBV6-5; no clear D. The germline gives CDR1 MNHEY, CDR2 SVGAGI. V shed 2 bases and J shed 0 bases, with 4 bases lying between them. This CDR3 comprises 13 residues. The CDR3 here is CASSYRDQETQYF. The DNA for the CDR3 is TGTGCCAGCAGTTACCGCGACCAAGAGACCCAGTACTTC.

V usage is TRBV18 and J usage is TRBJ1-2; TRBD1 is a possible D gene (5 bases). This CDR3 region has 15 residues. From germline, CDR1 is KGHSH and CDR2 LQKENI. Between the trimmed V and J ends, which lost 3 bases and 4 bases, there was a span of 15 bases. CDR3 DNA: TGTGCCAGCTCACCCCTGGTACAGGCGCCCTATGGCTACACCTTC. Amino acids: CASSPLVQAPYGYTF.

This chain links TRBV5-1 with TRBJ1-1; 8 bases are shared with TRBD1. The CDR3 is made up of 15 amino acids. CDR1 and CDR2 (germline): SGHRS, YFSETQ. With V trimmed by 0 bases and J by 4 bases, 5 bases remained unmatched. The CDR3 region has the DNA TGCGCCAGCAGCTTGGTCAGGGGGCAGGTCACTGAAGCTTTCTTT. It encodes CASSLVRGQVTEAFF.

The chain joins TRBV28 to TRBJ1-5; 7 bases are shared with TRBD1. CDR3 length: 17 amino acids. The V segment lost 2 bases and the J segment 5 bases; nucleotides outside the gene matches: 12. Germline V gene lookup returns CDR1 MDHEN and CDR2 SYDVKM. The CDR3 region is CASSLGWRGQGHQPQHF. The CDR3 region has the DNA TGTGCCAGCAGTTTAGGTTGGAGGGGGCAGGGGCATCAGCCCCAGCATTTT. The whole variable domain, filled in from reference TRBV28 and TRBJ1-5, reads DVKVTQSSRYLVKRTGEKVFLECVQDMDHENMFWYRQDPGLGLRLIYFSYDVKMKEKGDIPEGYSVSREKKERFSLILESASTNQTSMYLCASSLGWRGQGHQPQHFGDGTRLSIL.

This clone appeared a single time. The CDR3 loop is CASSREAGQPQHF. For the CDR3, the DNA is TGTGCCAGCAGCCGCGAGGCGGGTCAGCCCCAGCATTTT. The chain links TRBV3-1 (or the pseudogene TRBV3-2) to TRBJ1-5; D is uncertain. Germline CDR1 and CDR2: LGHDT and YNNKEL (reference sequence). The CDR3 length is 13 residues. Trimming took 4 bases from V and 6 from J, leaving 10 bases between them.

This clone was seen just once. The rearrangement uses TRBV5-1 and TRBJ2-1; D uncertain. This CDR3 comprises 14 residues. V was shortened by 0 bases and J by 6 bases, with 10 bases between the two germline ends. Germline values: CDR1 SGHRS, CDR2 YFSETQ. CDR3 sequence (DNA): TGCGCCAGCAGCTTGGTGTCTTCTCTCAATGAGCAGTTCTTC. Protein: CASSLVSSLNEQFF.

Only one count was recorded for this clone. The chain is built from TRBV6-4 and TRBJ2-3; D is ambiguous. The CDR3 spans 15 residues. Germline V lookup: CDR1 MRHNA, CDR2 SNTAGT. The V end was cut by 2 bases, the J end by 2 bases, with 11 bases between. The CDR3 reads CASSDGPLATDTQYF. The CDR3 DNA sequence: TGTGCCAGCAGTGACGGGCCACTCGCCACAGATACGCAGTATTTT.

This rearrangement joins TRBV19 to TRBJ2-3; 8 bases map to TRBD2. The CDR3 length is 17 residues. V lost 0 bases to trimming and J lost 6 bases; unmatched junction nucleotides: 11. Germline V gene sequence: CDR1 LNHDA, CDR2 SQIVND (reference sequence). The CDR3 spells CASSIELSGGPRDTQYF. The DNA for the CDR3 is TGTGCCAGTAGTATAGAGCTTTCGGGGGGGCCTCGGGATACGCAGTATTTT.

The chain combines TRBV3-1 (or the pseudogene TRBV3-2) with TRBJ1-5; D ambiguous. Per germline, CDR1 LGHDT and CDR2 YNNKEL (reference sequence). This CDR3 has 15 residues. V was trimmed by 1 base and J by 3 bases, leaving 10 bases between them. The CDR3 bases are TGTGCCAGCAGCCAAGCTAACTTCCCCAATCAGCCCCAGCATTTT. It specifies CASSQANFPNQPQHF.

This chain joins TRBV4-2 and TRBJ2-7; D may be TRBD1 (5 bases). The CDR3 length is 15 residues. Trimming cost V 0 bases and J 1 base, with 10 bases left between them. In germline, CDR1 is LGHNA, CDR2 YNFKEQ. The CDR3 DNA reads TGTGCCAGCAGCCAAGAGGCCGGACATTCCTACGAGCAGTACTTC. Translation: CASSQEAGHSYEQYF.

The chain joins TRBV5-1 to TRBJ1-6; 11 bases line up with TRBD1. With V trimmed by 2 bases and J by 8 bases, 6 bases remained unmatched. Germline CDR1 and CDR2: SGHRS and YFSETQ. The length of the CDR3 is 16 residues. CDR3 amino acids: CASSFGQGAQHSPLHF. The CDR3 DNA reads TGCGCCAGCAGCTTCGGACAGGGGGCTCAGCATTCACCCCTCCACTTT.

This chain uses TRBV5-1 with TRBJ2-5; 8 positions agree with TRBD1. Germline assignment: CDR1 SGHRS and CDR2 YFSETQ. V shed 1 base and J 5 bases; nucleotides not matched to a gene: 7. The CDR3 extends over 15 amino acids. This CDR3 reads CASSLQSGGRETQYF. DNA of the CDR3: TGCGCCAGCAGCTTGCAGTCAGGGGGCCGGGAGACCCAGTACTTC. Drawing the rest from reference TRBV5-1 and TRBJ2-5, the complete variable domain is KAGVTQTPRYLIKTRGQQVTLSCSPISGHRSVSWYQQTPGQGLQFLFEYFSETQRNKGNFPGRFSGRQFSNSRSEMNVSTLELGDSALYLCASSLQSGGRETQYFGPGTRLLVL.

The chain joins TRBV15 to TRBJ2-7, with 7 bases that match TRBD2. The CDR3 sequence is 14 residues long. CDR1 and CDR2 (germline): LNHNV, YYDKDF (reference sequence). J gave up 3 bases and V 4 bases, and 6 bases lay outside the gene matches. The DNA of the CDR3 is TGTGCCACCAGCACCGGGACTACTAACTACGAGCAGTACTTC. Translation gives CATSTGTTNYEQYF.

This sequence joins TRBV5-1 and TRBJ1-1; 8 bases are shared with TRBD1. From germline, CDR1 is SGHRS and CDR2 YFSETQ. The V gene end was trimmed by 0 bases and the J gene end by 4 bases; junction bases not matched to a gene: 5. The CDR3 runs to 15 residues. CDR3 sequence: CASSLALDRATEAFF. DNA of the CDR3: TGCGCCAGCAGCTTGGCCTTGGACAGGGCCACTGAAGCTTTCTTT.

The chain recombines TRBV4-3 with TRBJ1-2; D remains unclear. With 0 bases removed from V and 1 base from J, the gap between germline ends came to 9 bases. Per the germline V gene, CDR1 is LGHNA and CDR2 is YSLEER. The CDR3 consists of 15 residues. CDR3 protein: CASSQDTVSNYGYTF. The DNA of the CDR3 is TGCGCCAGCAGCCAAGATACAGTTAGTAACTATGGCTACACCTTC.